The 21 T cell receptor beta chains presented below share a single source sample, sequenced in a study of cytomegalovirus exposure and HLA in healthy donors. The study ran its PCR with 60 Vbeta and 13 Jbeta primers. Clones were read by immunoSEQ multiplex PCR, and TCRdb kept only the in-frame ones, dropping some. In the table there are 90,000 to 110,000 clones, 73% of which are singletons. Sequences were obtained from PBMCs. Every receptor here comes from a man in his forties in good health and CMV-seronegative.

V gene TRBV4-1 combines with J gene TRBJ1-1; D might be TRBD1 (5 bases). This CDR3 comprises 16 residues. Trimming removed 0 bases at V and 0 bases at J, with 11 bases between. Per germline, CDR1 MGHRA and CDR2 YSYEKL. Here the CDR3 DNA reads TGCGCCAGCAGCCAAGAAGCCAGGGCTCTGAACACTGAAGCTTTCTTT. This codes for CASSQEARALNTEAFF.

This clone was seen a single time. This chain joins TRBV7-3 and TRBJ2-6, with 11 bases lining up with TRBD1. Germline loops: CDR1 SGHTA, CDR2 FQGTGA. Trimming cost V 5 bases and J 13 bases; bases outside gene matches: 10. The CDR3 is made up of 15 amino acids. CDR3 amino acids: CASSLNPGQGAVLTF. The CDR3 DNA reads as TGTGCCAGCAGCCTCAACCCAGGACAGGGGGCGGTCCTGACTTTC.

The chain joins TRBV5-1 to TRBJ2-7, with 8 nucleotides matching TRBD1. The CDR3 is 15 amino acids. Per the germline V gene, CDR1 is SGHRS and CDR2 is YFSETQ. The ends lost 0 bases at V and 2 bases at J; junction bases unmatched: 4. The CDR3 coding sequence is TGCGCCAGCAGCTTGGGACAGGGGCCGACCTACGAGCAGTACTTC. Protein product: CASSLGQGPTYEQYF. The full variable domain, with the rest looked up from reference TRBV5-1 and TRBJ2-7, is KAGVTQTPRYLIKTRGQQVTLSCSPISGHRSVSWYQQTPGQGLQFLFEYFSETQRNKGNFPGRFSGRQFSNSRSEMNVSTLELGDSALYLCASSLGQGPTYEQYFGPGTRLTVT.

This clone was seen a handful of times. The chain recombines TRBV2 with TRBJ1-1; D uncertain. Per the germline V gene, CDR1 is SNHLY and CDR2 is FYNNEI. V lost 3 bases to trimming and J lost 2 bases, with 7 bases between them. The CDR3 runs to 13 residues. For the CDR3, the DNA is TGTGCCAGCAGTGACAGGCTAAACACTGAAGCTTTCTTT. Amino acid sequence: CASSDRLNTEAFF.

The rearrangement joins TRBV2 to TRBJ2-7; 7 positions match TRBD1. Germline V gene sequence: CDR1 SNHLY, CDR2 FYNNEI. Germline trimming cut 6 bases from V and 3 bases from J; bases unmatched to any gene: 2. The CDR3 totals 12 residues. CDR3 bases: TGTGCCAGCAGCGCAGGGGGCTACGAGCAGTACTTC. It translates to CASSAGGYEQYF.

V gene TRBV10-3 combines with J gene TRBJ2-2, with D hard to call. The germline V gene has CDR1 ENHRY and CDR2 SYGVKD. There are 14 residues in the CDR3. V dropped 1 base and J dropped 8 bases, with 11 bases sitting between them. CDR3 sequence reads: CAISEYEVTGELFF. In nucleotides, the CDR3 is TGTGCCATCAGTGAGTACGAGGTCACGGGGGAGCTGTTTTTT.

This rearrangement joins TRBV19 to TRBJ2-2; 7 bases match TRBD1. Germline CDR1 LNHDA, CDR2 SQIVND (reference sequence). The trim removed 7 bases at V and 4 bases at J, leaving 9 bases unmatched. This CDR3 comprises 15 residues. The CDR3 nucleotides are TGTGCCAGTACTAACAGGGGCGAGGGCACCGGGGAGCTGTTTTTT. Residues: CASTNRGEGTGELFF.

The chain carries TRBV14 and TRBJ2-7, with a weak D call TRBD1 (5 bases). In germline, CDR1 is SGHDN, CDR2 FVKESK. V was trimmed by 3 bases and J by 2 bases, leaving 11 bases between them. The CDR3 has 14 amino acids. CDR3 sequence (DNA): TGTGCCAGCAGCCACCCAGGGTCCGCCTACGAGCAGTACTTC. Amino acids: CASSHPGSAYEQYF.

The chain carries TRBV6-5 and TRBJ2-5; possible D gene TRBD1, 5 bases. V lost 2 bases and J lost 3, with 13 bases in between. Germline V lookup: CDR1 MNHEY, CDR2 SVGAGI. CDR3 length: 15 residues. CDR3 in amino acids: CASSYARESKETQYF. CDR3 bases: TGTGCCAGCAGTTACGCCAGGGAATCTAAAGAGACCCAGTACTTC.

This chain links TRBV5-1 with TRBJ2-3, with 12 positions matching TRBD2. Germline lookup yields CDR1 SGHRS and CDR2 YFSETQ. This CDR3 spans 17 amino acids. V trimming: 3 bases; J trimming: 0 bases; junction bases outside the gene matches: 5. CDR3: CASSSASGGASTDTQYF. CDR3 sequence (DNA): TGCGCCAGCAGCTCGGCTAGCGGGGGGGCTAGCACAGATACGCAGTATTTT.

In DNA form, the CDR3 reads TGTGCCAGCAGCTCGGCGGGGGTACTAGCCAAAAACATTCAGTACTTC. Translation: CASSSAGVLAKNIQYF. This chain uses TRBV5-6 with TRBJ2-4; 7 bases are a match to TRBD2. V was clipped by 3 bases and J by 0 bases; unmatched bases: 6. CDR1 and CDR2 (germline): SGHDT, YYEEEE. CDR3 length: 16 amino acids.

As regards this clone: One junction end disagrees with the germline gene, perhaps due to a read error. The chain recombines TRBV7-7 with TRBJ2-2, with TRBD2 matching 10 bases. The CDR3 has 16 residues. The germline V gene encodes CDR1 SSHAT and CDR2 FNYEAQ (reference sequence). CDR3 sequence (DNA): TGTGCTAGCAGCCCATTAGCGGGGGGTATCACCGGGGAGCTGTTTTTT. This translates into CASSPLAGGITGELFF.

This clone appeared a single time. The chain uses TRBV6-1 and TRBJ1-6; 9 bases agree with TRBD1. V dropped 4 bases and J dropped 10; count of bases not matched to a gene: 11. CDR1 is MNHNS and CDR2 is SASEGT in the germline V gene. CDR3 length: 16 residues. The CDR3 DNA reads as TGTGCCAGCAGTGCCTACTCCGGGACAGGGTGGTCACCCCTCCACTTT. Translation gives CASSAYSGTGWSPLHF.

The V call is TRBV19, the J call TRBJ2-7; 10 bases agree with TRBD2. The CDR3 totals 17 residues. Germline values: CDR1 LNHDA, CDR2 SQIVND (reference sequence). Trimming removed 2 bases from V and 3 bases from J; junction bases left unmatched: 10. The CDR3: CASSISGLASFDYEQYF. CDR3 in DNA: TGTGCCAGTAGTATATCGGGACTAGCGAGTTTTGACTACGAGCAGTACTTC.

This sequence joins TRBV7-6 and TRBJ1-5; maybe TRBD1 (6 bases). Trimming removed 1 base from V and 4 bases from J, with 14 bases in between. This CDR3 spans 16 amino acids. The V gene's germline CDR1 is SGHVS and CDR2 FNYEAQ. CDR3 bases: TGTGCCAGCAGCTTAGGCTCCGGGACACAGAATCAGCCCCAGCATTTT. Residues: CASSLGSGTQNQPQHF.

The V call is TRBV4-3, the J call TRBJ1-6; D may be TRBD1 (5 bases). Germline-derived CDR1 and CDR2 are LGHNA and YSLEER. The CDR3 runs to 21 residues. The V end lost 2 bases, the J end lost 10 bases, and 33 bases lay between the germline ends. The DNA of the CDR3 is TGCGCCAGCAGCCAATCCCAACCGCAGGGTTTGAACGGGGGGTCATACTCACCCCTCCACTTT. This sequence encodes CASSQSQPQGLNGGSYSPLHF.

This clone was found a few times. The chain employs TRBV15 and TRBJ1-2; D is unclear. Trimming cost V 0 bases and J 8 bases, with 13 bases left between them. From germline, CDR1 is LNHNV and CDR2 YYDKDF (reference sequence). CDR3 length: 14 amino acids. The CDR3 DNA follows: TGTGCCACCAGCAGAGATTTTACCGGGTCCGGCTACACCTTC. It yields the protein CATSRDFTGSGYTF.

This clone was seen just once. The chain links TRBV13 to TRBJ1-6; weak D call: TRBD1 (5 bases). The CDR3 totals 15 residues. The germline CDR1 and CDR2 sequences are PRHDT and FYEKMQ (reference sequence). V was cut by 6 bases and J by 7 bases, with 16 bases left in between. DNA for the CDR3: TGTGCCAGCAGAGACGCAGGGTTTTCAAATTCACCCCTCCACTTT. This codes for CASRDAGFSNSPLHF. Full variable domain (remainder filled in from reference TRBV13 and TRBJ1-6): AAGVIQSPRHLIKEKRETATLKCYPIPRHDTVYWYQQGPGQDPQFLISFYEKMQSDKGSIPDRFSAQQFSDYHSELNMSSLELGDSALYFCASRDAGFSNSPLHFGNGTRLTVT.

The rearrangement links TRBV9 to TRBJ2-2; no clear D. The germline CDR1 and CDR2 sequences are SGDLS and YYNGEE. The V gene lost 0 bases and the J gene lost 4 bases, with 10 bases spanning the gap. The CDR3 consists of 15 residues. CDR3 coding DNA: TGTGCCAGCAGCGTAGGGCTCCTTGGCACCGGGGAGCTGTTTTTT. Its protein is CASSVGLLGTGELFF.

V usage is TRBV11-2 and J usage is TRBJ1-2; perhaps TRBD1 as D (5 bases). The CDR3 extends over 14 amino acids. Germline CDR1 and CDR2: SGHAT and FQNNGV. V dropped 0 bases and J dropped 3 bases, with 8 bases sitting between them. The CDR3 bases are TGTGCCAGCAGCTTAGATGCGGGGGACTATGGCTACACCTTC. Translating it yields CASSLDAGDYGYTF. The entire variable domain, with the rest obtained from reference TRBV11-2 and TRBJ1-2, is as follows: EAGVAQSPRYKIIEKRQSVAFWCNPISGHATLYWYQQILGQGPKLLIQFQNNGVVDDSQLPKDRFSAERLKGVDSTLKIQPAKLEDSAVYLCASSLDAGDYGYTFGSGTRLTVV.

CDR3 DNA sequence: TGTGCCAGCAGCGGTAGACAGACCCCGTTCGGCTACACCTTC. This translates into CASSGRQTPFGYTF. V and J are TRBV5-6 and TRBJ1-2, with a tentative D call TRBD1 (5 bases). The CDR3 spans 14 residues. Trimming shortened V by 4 bases and J by 8 bases, and 18 bases separated the two germline ends. Looked up from germline, CDR1 is SGHDT and CDR2 is YYEEEE.